This T cell receptor (beta chain) was found in a study of T cell repertoires in cytomegalovirus infection. Whole-study findings and limits: Identification of carriers of CMV plus the relevant HLA was achieved through cumulative public TCR beta family frequency.

One entry per CDR3 protein, called by TCRdb with MiXCR from the reads. The sample shows 400,000 or so distinct CDR3 sequences, about 33% of them seen only once. Looked up from germline, CDR1 is MNHEY and CDR2 is SMNVEV (reference sequence). The CDR3 length is 15 residues. V dropped 5 bases and J dropped 0 bases, with 13 bases sitting between them. This clonotype was seen a handful of times. The antigen is undetermined. The sequence was obtained from a human donor in good health (CMV status not recorded). Some clones in this sample may be carry-over from other donors' samples. Sequences were obtained from PBMCs. The V gene is TRBV27, the J gene TRBJ1-1, with D possibly being TRBD1 (6 bases). The CDR3 spells CASSHTGSVNTEAFF. The CDR3 nucleotides are TGTGCCAGCAGTCATACAGGGTCTGTGAACACTGAAGCTTTCTTT.